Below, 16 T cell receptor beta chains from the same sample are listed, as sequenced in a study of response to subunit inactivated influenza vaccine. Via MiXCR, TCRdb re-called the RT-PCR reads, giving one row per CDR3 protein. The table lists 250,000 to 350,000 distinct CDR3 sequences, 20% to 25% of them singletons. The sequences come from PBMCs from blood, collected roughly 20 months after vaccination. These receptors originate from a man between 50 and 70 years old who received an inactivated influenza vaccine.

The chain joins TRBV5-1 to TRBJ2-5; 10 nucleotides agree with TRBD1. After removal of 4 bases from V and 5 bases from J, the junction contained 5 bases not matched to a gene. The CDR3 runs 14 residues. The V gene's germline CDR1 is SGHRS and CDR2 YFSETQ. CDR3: CASSTGQGSETQYF. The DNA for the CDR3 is TGCGCCAGCAGCACGGGACAGGGGAGCGAGACCCAGTACTTC.

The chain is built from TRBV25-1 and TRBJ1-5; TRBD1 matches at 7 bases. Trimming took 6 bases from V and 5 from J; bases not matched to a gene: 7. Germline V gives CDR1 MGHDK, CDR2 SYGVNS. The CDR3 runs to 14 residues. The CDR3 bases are TGTGCCAGCAGAGAGACAGGGATGGATCAGCCCCAGCATTTT. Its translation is CASRETGMDQPQHF.

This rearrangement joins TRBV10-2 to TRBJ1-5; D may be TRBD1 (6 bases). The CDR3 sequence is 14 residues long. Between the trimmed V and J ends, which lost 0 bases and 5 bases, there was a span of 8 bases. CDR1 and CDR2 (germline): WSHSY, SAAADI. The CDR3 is CASSESHRDQPQHF. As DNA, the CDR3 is TGCGCCAGCAGTGAGTCACACAGGGATCAGCCCCAGCATTTT.

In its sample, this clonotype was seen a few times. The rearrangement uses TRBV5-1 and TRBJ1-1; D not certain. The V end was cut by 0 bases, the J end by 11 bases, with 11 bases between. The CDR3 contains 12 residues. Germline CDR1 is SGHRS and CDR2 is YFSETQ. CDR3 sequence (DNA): TGCGCCAGCAGCTTGGGCGGATCCGGGGCTTTCTTT. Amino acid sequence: CASSLGGSGAFF.

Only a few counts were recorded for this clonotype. The CDR3 DNA sequence: TGTGCCAGCAGTTCACTAGCGGGAGTCGGGGACGAGCAGTACTTC. The encoded protein is CASSSLAGVGDEQYF. The gene calls are TRBV12-3 or TRBV12-4 and TRBJ2-7; TRBD2 agrees at 11 bases. V was clipped by 4 bases and J by 5 bases; unmatched bases: 7. The length of the CDR3 is 15 residues.

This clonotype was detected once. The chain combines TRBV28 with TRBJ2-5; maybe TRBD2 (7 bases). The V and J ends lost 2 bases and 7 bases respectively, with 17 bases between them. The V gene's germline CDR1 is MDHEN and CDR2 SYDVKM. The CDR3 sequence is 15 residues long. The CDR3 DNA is TGTGCCAGCAGTTTACGGGGGGCCAACCCGCGGACCCAGTACTTC. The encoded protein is CASSLRGANPRTQYF. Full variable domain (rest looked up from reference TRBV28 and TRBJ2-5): DVKVTQSSRYLVKRTGEKVFLECVQDMDHENMFWYRQDPGLGLRLIYFSYDVKMKEKGDIPEGYSVSREKKERFSLILESASTNQTSMYLCASSLRGANPRTQYFGPGTRLLVL.

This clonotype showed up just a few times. CDR3 in amino acids: CASSTSGGTEKLFF. CDR3 sequence (DNA): TGCGCCAGCAGCACCTCCGGGGGTACTGAAAAACTGTTTTTT. This chain links TRBV5-1 with TRBJ1-4, with TRBD1 as a possible D gene (5 bases). V lost 4 bases, J lost 7 bases, and 14 bases lay in between. Germline loops: CDR1 SGHRS, CDR2 YFSETQ. The CDR3 has 14 residues.

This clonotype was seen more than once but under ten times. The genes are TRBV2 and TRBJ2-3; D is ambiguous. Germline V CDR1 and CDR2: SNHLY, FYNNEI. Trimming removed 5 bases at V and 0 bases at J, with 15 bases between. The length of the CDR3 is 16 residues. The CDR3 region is CASSLIGKTSTDTQYF. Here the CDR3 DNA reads TGTGCCAGCAGTCTAATTGGCAAGACTAGCACAGATACGCAGTATTTT.

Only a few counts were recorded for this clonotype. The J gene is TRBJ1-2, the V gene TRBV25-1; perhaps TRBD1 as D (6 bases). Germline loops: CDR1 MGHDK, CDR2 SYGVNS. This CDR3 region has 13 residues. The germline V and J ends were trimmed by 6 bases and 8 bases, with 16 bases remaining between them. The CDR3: CASRNRVSGGYTF. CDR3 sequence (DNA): TGTGCCAGCAGAAACAGGGTTTCGGGAGGCTACACCTTC.

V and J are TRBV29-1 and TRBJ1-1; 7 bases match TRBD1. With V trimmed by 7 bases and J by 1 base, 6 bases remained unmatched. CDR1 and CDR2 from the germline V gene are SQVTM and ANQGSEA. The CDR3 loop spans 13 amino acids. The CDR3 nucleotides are TGCAGCGCGGAACAGGGGAGGAACACTGAAGCTTTCTTT. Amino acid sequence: CSAEQGRNTEAFF.

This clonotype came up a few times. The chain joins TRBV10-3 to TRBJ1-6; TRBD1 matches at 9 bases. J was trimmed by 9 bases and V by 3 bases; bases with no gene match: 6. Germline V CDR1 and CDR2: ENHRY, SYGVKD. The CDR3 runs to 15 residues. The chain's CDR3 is CAISEPGQGTSPLHF. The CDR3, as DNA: TGTGCCATCAGTGAACCGGGACAGGGAACTTCACCCCTCCACTTT.

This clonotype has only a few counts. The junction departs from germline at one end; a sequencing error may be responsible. DNA of the CDR3: TGTGCCAGCAGTTTCGGGAGGAGCAGTCAGCCCCAGCATTTT. Translating it yields CASSFGRSSQPQHF. This chain connects TRBV12-3 or TRBV12-4 to TRBJ1-5, with D uncertain. CDR3 length: 14 residues.

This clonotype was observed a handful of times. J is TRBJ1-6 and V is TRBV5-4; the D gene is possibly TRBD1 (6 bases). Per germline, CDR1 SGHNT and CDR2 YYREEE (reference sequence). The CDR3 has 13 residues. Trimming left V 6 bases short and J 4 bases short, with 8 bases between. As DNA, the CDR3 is TGTGCCAGCAACAGGGAATATAATTCACCCCTCCACTTT. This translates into CASNREYNSPLHF. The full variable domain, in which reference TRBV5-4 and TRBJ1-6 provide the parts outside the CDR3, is ETGVTQSPTHLIKTRGQQVTLRCSSQSGHNTVSWYQQALGQGPQFIFQYYREEENGRGNFPPRFSGLQFPNYSSELNVNALELDDSALYLCASNREYNSPLHFGNGTRLTVT.

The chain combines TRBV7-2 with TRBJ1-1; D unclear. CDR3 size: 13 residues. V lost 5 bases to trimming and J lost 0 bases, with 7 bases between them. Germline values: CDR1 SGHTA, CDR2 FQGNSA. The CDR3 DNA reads TGTGCCAGCAGCGGGAGGTTGAACACTGAAGCTTTCTTT. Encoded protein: CASSGRLNTEAFF.

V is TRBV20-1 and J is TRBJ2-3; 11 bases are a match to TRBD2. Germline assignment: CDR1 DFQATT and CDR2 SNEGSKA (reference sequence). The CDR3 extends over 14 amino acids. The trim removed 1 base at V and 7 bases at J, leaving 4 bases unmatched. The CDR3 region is CSARVAGGPNTQYF. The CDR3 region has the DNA TGCAGTGCTAGAGTAGCGGGAGGGCCTAATACGCAGTATTTT.

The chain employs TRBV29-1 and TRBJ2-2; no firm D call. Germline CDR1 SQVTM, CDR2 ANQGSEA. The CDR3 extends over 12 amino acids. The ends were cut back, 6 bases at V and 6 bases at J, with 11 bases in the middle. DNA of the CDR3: TGCAGCGTACGGAATGGGGCCGGGGAGCTGTTTTTT. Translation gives CSVRNGAGELFF.